The 30 T cell receptor beta chains below come from one sample, sequenced in a study of T cells in Graves' hyperthyroidism and ophthalmopathy. Regions amplified from RNA transcripts were the TCR beta CDR3 regions. The HTBI primer set was used in a first-round RT-PCR of the TCR CDR3. TCRdb re-analysed the multiplex PCR reads in MiXCR, keeping a single row per CDR3 protein. Here the sample spans approximately 500,000 distinct CDR3 sequences, 40% to 55% being singletons. The source material was peripheral blood or thyroid tissue (not recorded which). The receptor source for this set is a woman under 30 with Graves' hyperthyroidism.

The chain is built from TRBV12-3 or TRBV12-4 and TRBJ1-5, with TRBD1 matching over 9 bases. CDR3 length equals 15 residues. The V and J ends lost 4 bases and 12 bases, in that order; junction bases with no gene match: 13. The CDR3 DNA sequence: TGTGCCAGCAGTTACAGGGGGCGTGGAACCGGGGACCAGCATTTT. Its translation: CASSYRGRGTGDQHF.

This clonotype has at least ten counts. The rearrangement links TRBV5-6 to TRBJ1-1; D not certain. In germline, CDR1 is SGHDT, CDR2 YYEEEE. Trimming removed 4 bases from V and 0 bases from J, with 10 bases in between. CDR3 size: 14 residues. This CDR3 is CASSRPNLNTEAFF. Here the CDR3 DNA reads TGTGCCAGCAGCCGACCTAACTTGAACACTGAAGCTTTCTTT.

This clonotype has ten or more counts. The J gene is TRBJ1-2, the V gene TRBV27; TRBD1 matches 8 bases. V trimming: 5 bases; J trimming: 5 bases; junction bases outside the gene matches: 7. The CDR3 has 14 amino acids. CDR1 and CDR2 from the germline V gene are MNHEY and SMNVEV (reference sequence). CDR3: CASSDPGGGYGYTF. For the CDR3, the DNA is TGTGCCAGCAGTGACCCAGGGGGCGGATATGGCTACACCTTC.

This clonotype occurred once. The chain recombines TRBV11-3 with TRBJ2-5; TRBD2 aligns across 9 bases. The CDR3 sequence is 15 residues long. The germline V gene encodes CDR1 SGHNT and CDR2 YENEEA. Trimming removed 2 bases from V and 3 bases from J; junction bases left unmatched: 4. Here the CDR3 reads CASSLLGGREETQYF. As DNA, the CDR3 is TGTGCCAGCAGCTTATTGGGCGGGAGGGAAGAGACCCAGTACTTC.

This clonotype is a singleton in its sample. A much larger clonotype is one base distant, so this may be a read error. The chain employs TRBV20-1 and TRBJ1-1; D might be TRBD1 (6 bases). Trimming pared 6 bases from V and 0 bases from J, leaving 23 bases between. The CDR3 spans 17 residues. Germline values: CDR1 DFQATT, CDR2 SNEGSKA (reference sequence). The CDR3 DNA reads TGCAGTGCACGCATAATGGAGGAGGGGGAAATGAACACTGAAGCTTTCTTT. Encoded protein: CSARIMEEGEMNTEAFF.

The rearrangement joins TRBV28 to TRBJ2-6; a possible D gene is TRBD1 (5 bases). Between the trimmed V and J ends, which lost 4 bases and 4 bases, there was a span of 11 bases. Germline lookup yields CDR1 MDHEN and CDR2 SYDVKM. The CDR3 is made up of 15 amino acids. CDR3: CASSSPGSGANVLTF. In DNA, the CDR3 is TGTGCCAGCAGTTCCCCAGGGTCCGGGGCCAACGTCCTGACTTTC.

This clonotype was recorded many times. This sequence joins TRBV7-3 and TRBJ2-2; no clear D gene. V shed 0 bases and J shed 5 bases, with 10 bases lying between them. This CDR3 comprises 15 residues. CDR1 is SGHTA, CDR2 FQGTGA, per germline. CDR3 sequence (DNA): TGTGCCAGCAGCTTAACGACCTCCGTGACCGGGGAGCTGTTTTTT. Its translation is CASSLTTSVTGELFF.

The chain is built from TRBV7-2 and TRBJ1-5; no reliable D call. This CDR3 is built from 14 residues. Germline V lookup: CDR1 SGHTA, CDR2 FQGNSA. Trimming took off 7 bases at V and 14 bases at J, with 24 bases between the two ends. The CDR3 DNA reads as TGTGCCAGCACCCCGCGGGCGGGAGCGGGCCTCGAGCATTTT. This encodes CASTPRAGAGLEHF.

This clonotype occurred a few times. The chain couples TRBV20-1 to TRBJ2-2, with 8 bases aligning to TRBD2. Germline V gene sequence: CDR1 DFQATT, CDR2 SNEGSKA (reference sequence). V gave up 3 bases and J gave up 5 bases; unmatched junction bases: 5. This CDR3 is built from 14 residues. CDR3 protein: CSASEASGTGELFF. The DNA for the CDR3 is TGCAGTGCTAGTGAGGCTAGCGGGACCGGGGAGCTGTTTTTT.

Concerning this clonotype itself: A much larger clone sits a single nucleotide away, making a read error possible. The rearrangement links TRBV4-3 to TRBJ2-7; D call uncertain. The CDR3 loop spans 14 amino acids. Germline loops: CDR1 LGHNA, CDR2 YSLEER. With 2 bases removed from V and 0 bases from J, the gap between germline ends came to 8 bases. DNA of the CDR3: TGCGCCAGCAGCCAAAATGGCGTCTCCTACGAGCAGTACTTC. Translating gives CASSQNGVSYEQYF.

In this sample, this clonotype turned up many times. This chain connects TRBV5-1 to TRBJ1-3; weak D call: TRBD1 (5 bases). This CDR3 comprises 16 residues. The germline gives CDR1 SGHRS, CDR2 YFSETQ. The germline V and J ends were trimmed by 3 bases and 0 bases, with 13 bases remaining between them. CDR3 nucleotide sequence: TGCGCCAGCAGCTGGGGCGGGTCTCACTCTGGAAACACCATATATTTT. Translation: CASSWGGSHSGNTIYF.

This clonotype was observed a single time. This chain connects TRBV29-1 to TRBJ2-7, with 11 bases that match TRBD2. The CDR3 has 15 amino acids. The V gene's germline CDR1 is SQVTM and CDR2 ANQGSEA. V dropped 0 bases and J dropped 4; count of bases not matched to a gene: 5. For the CDR3, the DNA is TGCAGCGTTGAAGAAGGGACTAGCGGTCGGTACGAGCAGTACTTC. Translated, it gives CSVEEGTSGRYEQYF.

The chain employs TRBV10-3 and TRBJ2-7; D remains ambiguous. This CDR3 is built from 10 residues. Trimming took 0 bases from V and 10 from J, leaving 4 bases between them. CDR1 is ENHRY, CDR2 SYGVKD, per germline. Here the CDR3 reads CAISESSQYF. The CDR3 DNA is TGTGCCATCAGTGAGTCGAGCCAGTACTTC.

A note on this clonotype: Given a much more abundant clone one base away, this may be a read error. The chain is built from TRBV7-8 and TRBJ2-7; D unresolved. Germline lookup yields CDR1 SGHVS and CDR2 FQNEAQ. V was pared by 5 bases and J by 2 bases, with 19 bases between. This CDR3 contains 16 residues. CDR3 protein: CASSQAPIGEAYEQYF. DNA for the CDR3: TGTGCCAGCAGCCAGGCGCCAATAGGTGAGGCCTACGAGCAGTACTTC.

This clonotype was counted ten times or more. V gene TRBV6-6 combines with J gene TRBJ2-7; weak D call: TRBD2 (5 bases). The CDR3 runs to 11 residues. V was trimmed by 8 bases and J by 3 bases, leaving 8 bases between them. From germline, CDR1 is MNHNY and CDR2 SVGAGI (reference sequence). This CDR3 is CASLEGYEQYF. Here the CDR3 DNA reads TGTGCCAGCCTCGAGGGCTACGAGCAGTACTTC.

This clonotype was seen once. The chain recombines TRBV20-1 with TRBJ1-5; maybe TRBD1 (5 bases). Trimming left V 0 bases short and J 11 bases short, with 17 bases between. The CDR3 sequence is 14 residues long. Germline V gene lookup returns CDR1 DFQATT and CDR2 SNEGSKA (reference sequence). This chain's CDR3 is CSARELEGRETQHF. The CDR3 nucleotides are TGCAGTGCTAGAGAACTTGAGGGGCGGGAGACCCAGCATTTT.

This clonotype has more than one count but fewer than ten. The rearrangement links TRBV29-1 to TRBJ1-2, with 7 positions matching TRBD1. The J segment lost 5 bases and the V segment lost 8 bases, leaving 8 bases of the junction unmatched. The CDR3 is 12 amino acids. Germline loops: CDR1 SQVTM, CDR2 ANQGSEA. The CDR3 bases are TGCAGCTTAGGCAGGGGGGGATATGGCTACACCTTC. Translated, it gives CSLGRGGYGYTF. Full variable domain (outside the CDR3, taken from reference TRBV29-1 and TRBJ1-2): SAVISQKPSRDICQRGTSLTIQCQVDSQVTMMFWYRQQPGQSLTLIATANQGSEATYESGFVIDKFPISRPNLTFSTLTVSNMSPEDSSIYLCSLGRGGYGYTFGSGTRLTVV.

This clonotype was found many times. J is TRBJ2-5 and V is TRBV2, with TRBD1 as a possible D gene (5 bases). Germline CDR1 reads SNHLY; CDR2 reads FYNNEI. The germline V and J ends were trimmed by 6 bases and 3 bases, with 17 bases remaining between them. The CDR3 loop spans 15 amino acids. The CDR3 coding sequence is TGTGCCAGCAGCGCACCCAGGGTGTCGGAAGAGACCCAGTACTTC. Translated, it gives CASSAPRVSEETQYF.

This clonotype was recorded many times. The chain combines TRBV15 with TRBJ2-7; TRBD1 aligns across 11 bases. Germline CDR1 and CDR2: LNHNV and YYDKDF (reference sequence). V gave up 8 bases and J gave up 1 base; unmatched junction bases: 4. The length of the CDR3 is 14 residues. The CDR3 spells CATGGQGASYEQYF. The DNA of the CDR3 is TGTGCCACCGGAGGACAGGGGGCATCCTACGAGCAGTACTTC.

This clonotype was found many times. The chain links TRBV6-6 to TRBJ2-7, with D perhaps being TRBD1 or TRBD2 (6 bases each). Between the trimmed V and J ends, which lost 2 bases and 4 bases, there was a span of 15 bases. The length of the CDR3 is 15 residues. The germline V gene has CDR1 MNHNY and CDR2 SVGAGI (reference sequence). CDR3 sequence (DNA): TGTGCCAGCAGTTACGCCTCCGGGGGCTCATACGAGCAGTACTTC. It yields the protein CASSYASGGSYEQYF.

In this sample, this clonotype turned up many times. The chain carries TRBV4-1 and TRBJ2-5; TRBD1 agrees at 10 bases. The V gene end was trimmed by 1 base and the J gene end by 3 bases; junction bases not matched to a gene: 5. Germline values: CDR1 MGHRA, CDR2 YSYEKL. The CDR3 runs 16 residues. The DNA of the CDR3 is TGCGCCAGCAGCCAAGCGGGACAGGGGATCAAAGAGACCCAGTACTTC. Encoded protein: CASSQAGQGIKETQYF.

The V call is TRBV10-3, the J call TRBJ1-6, with D perhaps matching TRBD1 (5 bases). The CDR3 is made up of 18 amino acids. Germline CDR1 is ENHRY and CDR2 is SYGVKD. Trimming took off 4 bases at V and 2 bases at J, with 18 bases between the two ends. The CDR3 is CAISASSGARTYNSPLHF. CDR3 bases: TGTGCCATCAGTGCTAGCTCCGGGGCGCGGACCTATAATTCACCCCTCCACTTT.

As for this clonotype: A junction boundary mismatches the germline segment, possibly from a read error. DNA for the CDR3: TGCGGTGCCTACATGGGCGGGAGCTCCTACGAGCAGTACTTC. This codes for CGAYMGGSSYEQYF. The chain carries TRBV20-1 and TRBJ2-7; 7 bases map to TRBD2. The CDR3 sequence is 14 residues long. Looked up from germline, CDR1 is DFQATT and CDR2 is SNEGSKA (reference sequence).

As for this clonotype: The junction and the germline gene differ at one end; a read error may be behind it. The chain recombines TRBV5-4 with TRBJ2-7, with D perhaps TRBD1 (5 bases). CDR3 length: 14 amino acids. The germline V gene encodes CDR1 SGHNT and CDR2 YYREEE (reference sequence). The CDR3 coding sequence is TGCGCCAGCAGTCCTCAGGGCGAAGCCTACGAGCAGTACTTC. Its translation: CASSPQGEAYEQYF.

J is TRBJ2-3 and V is TRBV6-5, with 7 bases lining up with TRBD2. V gave up 4 bases and J gave up 4 bases; unmatched junction bases: 5. From germline, CDR1 is MNHEY and CDR2 SVGAGI. The CDR3 is made up of 14 amino acids. The CDR3 region is CASSSGGGADTQYF. The CDR3 nucleotides are TGTGCCAGCAGTTCTGGTGGGGGGGCAGATACGCAGTATTTT.

This clonotype has ten or more counts. The chain joins TRBV11-2 to TRBJ1-1, with 7 bases fitting TRBD1. The germline CDR1 and CDR2 sequences are SGHAT and FQNNGV. The CDR3 sequence is 15 residues long. V shed 4 bases and J 1 base; nucleotides not matched to a gene: 6. CDR3 in DNA: TGTGCCAGCAGCTCCACCGGGACAGCGAACACTGAAGCTTTCTTT. It encodes CASSSTGTANTEAFF.

This clonotype was observed a handful of times. The rearrangement uses TRBV7-9 and TRBJ1-6; 8 bases fit TRBD1. CDR1 and CDR2 (germline): SEHNR, FQNEAQ (reference sequence). With 5 bases clipped from V and 5 bases from J, the junction kept 5 bases outside the gene matches. CDR3 size: 15 residues. CDR3 in amino acids: CASSRGTGDNSPLHF. The CDR3 region has the DNA TGTGCCAGCAGCCGGGGGACAGGCGATAATTCACCCCTCCACTTT.

This chain connects TRBV9 to TRBJ1-1; 10 nucleotides line up with TRBD1. The germline V gene has CDR1 SGDLS and CDR2 YYNGEE. This CDR3 has 16 amino acids. Germline trimming cut 3 bases from V and 3 bases from J; bases unmatched to any gene: 8. CDR3: CASSGDRGPGDTEAFF. DNA of the CDR3: TGTGCCAGCAGCGGAGACAGGGGGCCCGGGGACACTGAAGCTTTCTTT.

This clonotype was picked up one time. This may come from a read error, since a much larger clone is one base off. The chain employs TRBV6-1 and TRBJ2-7; 10 nucleotides line up with TRBD1. This CDR3 is 14 amino acids long. Per the germline V gene, CDR1 is MNHNS and CDR2 is SASEGT. V lost 8 bases and J lost 6; bases outside the gene matches: 10. CDR3 DNA: TGTGCCAGCGCACCCGGGACAGGGGTCGGCGAGCAGTACTTC. Its protein is CASAPGTGVGEQYF.

This clonotype has ten or more counts. CDR3 sequence reads: CASSSYLAGGTGELFF. Here the CDR3 DNA reads TGTGCCAGCAGCTCTTACTTAGCGGGAGGGACCGGGGAGCTGTTTTTT. The chain employs TRBV7-2 and TRBJ2-2; 11 bases agree with TRBD2. Germline V gene sequence: CDR1 SGHTA, CDR2 FQGNSA. The CDR3 extends over 16 amino acids. With V trimmed by 4 bases and J by 5 bases, 6 bases remained unmatched. The complete variable domain, with remaining parts taken from reference TRBV7-2 and TRBJ2-2, reads GAGVSQSPSNKVTEKGKDVELRCDPISGHTALYWYRQSLGQGLEFLIYFQGNSAPDKSGLPSDRFSAERTGGSVSTLTIQRTQQEDSAVYLCASSSYLAGGTGELFFGEGSRLTVL.